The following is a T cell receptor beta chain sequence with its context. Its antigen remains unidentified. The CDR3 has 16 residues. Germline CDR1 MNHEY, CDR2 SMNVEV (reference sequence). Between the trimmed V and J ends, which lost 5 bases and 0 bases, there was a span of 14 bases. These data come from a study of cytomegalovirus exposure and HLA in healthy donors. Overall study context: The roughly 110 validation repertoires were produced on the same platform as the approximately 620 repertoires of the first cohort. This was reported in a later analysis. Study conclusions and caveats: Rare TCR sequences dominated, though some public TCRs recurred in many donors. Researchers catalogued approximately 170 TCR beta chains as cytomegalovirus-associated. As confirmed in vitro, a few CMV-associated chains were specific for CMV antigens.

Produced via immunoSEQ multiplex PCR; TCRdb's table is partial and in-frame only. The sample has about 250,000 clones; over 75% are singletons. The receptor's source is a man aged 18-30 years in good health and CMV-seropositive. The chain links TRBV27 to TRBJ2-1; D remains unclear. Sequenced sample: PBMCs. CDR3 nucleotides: TGTGCCAGCAGTCCTGTGTGGACCTCCTCCTACAATGAGCAGTTCTTC. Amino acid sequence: CASSPVWTSSYNEQFF.